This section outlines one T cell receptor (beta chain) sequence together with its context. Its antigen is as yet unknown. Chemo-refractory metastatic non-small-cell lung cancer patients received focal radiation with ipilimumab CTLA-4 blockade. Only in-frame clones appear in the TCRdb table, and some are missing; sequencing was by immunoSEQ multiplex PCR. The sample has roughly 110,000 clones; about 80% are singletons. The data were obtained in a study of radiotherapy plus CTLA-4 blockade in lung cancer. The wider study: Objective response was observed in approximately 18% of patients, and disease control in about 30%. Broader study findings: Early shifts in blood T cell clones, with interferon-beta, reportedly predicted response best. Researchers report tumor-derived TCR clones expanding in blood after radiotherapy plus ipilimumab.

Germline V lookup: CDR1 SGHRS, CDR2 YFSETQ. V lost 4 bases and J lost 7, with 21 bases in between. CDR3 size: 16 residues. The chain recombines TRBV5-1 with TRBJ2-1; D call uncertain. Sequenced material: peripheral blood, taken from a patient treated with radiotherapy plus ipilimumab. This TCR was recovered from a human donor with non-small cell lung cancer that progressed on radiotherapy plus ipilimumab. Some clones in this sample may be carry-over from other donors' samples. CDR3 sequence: CASSPARSGIYNEQFF. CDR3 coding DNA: TGCGCCAGCAGCCCCGCACGGTCTGGGATTTATAATGAGCAGTTCTTC.